These 18 T cell receptor beta chains came from one sample sequenced in a study of CD8 T cells in Susac syndrome. Random hexamers were used to reverse transcribe the RNA input (about 0.5 to 1 ug). A single record per CDR3 protein comes from TCRdb applying MiXCR to the immunoSEQ multiplex PCR reads. The sample lists about 73,000 distinct CDR3 sequences, about 95% occurring once. The sample was CD8+ T cells from PBMCs. These TCRs come from a human donor with multiple sclerosis.

The chain uses TRBV12-5 and TRBJ2-2; 8 bases agree with TRBD2. The V gene end was trimmed by 4 bases and the J gene end by 5 bases; junction bases not matched to a gene: 3. This CDR3 spans 14 amino acids. Germline V gene data show CDR1 as LGHNT and CDR2 as FRNRAP. The CDR3 DNA sequence: TGTGCTAGTGGTTCACTAGCGGTTACCGGGGAGCTGTTTTTT. The encoded protein is CASGSLAVTGELFF.

This clonotype was picked up one time. This sequence joins TRBV27 and TRBJ1-1, with 7 bases that match TRBD1. From germline, CDR1 is MNHEY and CDR2 SMNVEV (reference sequence). There are 12 residues in the CDR3. Unmatched junction bases numbered 3, after V lost 6 bases and J lost 5 bases. The CDR3 here is CASRQGQTEAFF. The CDR3 region has the DNA TGTGCCAGCAGACAGGGGCAGACTGAAGCTTTCTTT.

The chain employs TRBV29-1 and TRBJ2-7, with D perhaps matching TRBD2 (6 bases). V shed 5 bases and J shed 5 bases, with 13 bases lying between them. This CDR3 comprises 12 residues. Germline CDR1 is SQVTM and CDR2 is ANQGSEA. CDR3 sequence: CSVLLTGDEQYF. The CDR3 DNA follows: TGCAGCGTTCTCTTAACGGGGGACGAGCAGTACTTC.

This clonotype was seen just once. V is TRBV7-2 and J is TRBJ1-2, with TRBD1 matching 9 bases. CDR3 length equals 15 residues. Germline V lookup: CDR1 SGHTA, CDR2 FQGNSA. Unmatched junction bases numbered 6, after V lost 3 bases and J lost 4 bases. CDR3 loop: CASSLGTGGSYGYTF. Here the CDR3 DNA reads TGTGCCAGCAGCTTGGGAACAGGGGGCAGCTATGGCTACACCTTC.

The chain links TRBV4-1 to TRBJ1-2; the match to TRBD1 covers 8 bases. The V gene end was trimmed by 5 bases and the J gene end by 6 bases; junction bases not matched to a gene: 11. The CDR3 runs 15 residues. CDR1 and CDR2 (germline): MGHRA, YSYEKL. This CDR3 is CASSDGTGPKDGYTF. The CDR3 nucleotides read TGCGCCAGCAGCGATGGGACAGGACCTAAGGATGGCTACACCTTC.

The chain carries TRBV9 and TRBJ2-3, with D maybe TRBD1 (6 bases). The CDR3 spans 15 residues. Between the trimmed V and J ends, which lost 1 base and 2 bases, there was a span of 11 bases. Per the germline V gene, CDR1 is SGDLS and CDR2 is YYNGEE. This CDR3 is CASSVWDTLTDTQYF. In nucleotides, the CDR3 is TGTGCCAGCAGCGTATGGGACACCCTCACAGATACGCAGTATTTT.

This sequence joins TRBV29-1 and TRBJ2-7, with 7 bases lining up with TRBD1. V shed 6 bases and J 6 bases; nucleotides not matched to a gene: 11. The CDR3 sequence is 13 residues long. Germline CDR1 reads SQVTM; CDR2 reads ANQGSEA. The CDR3 sequence: CSVFPGQAGEQYF. CDR3 in DNA: TGCAGCGTCTTTCCCGGACAGGCAGGCGAGCAGTACTTC.

This chain uses TRBV27 with TRBJ2-7; D remains unclear. The ends were cut back, 0 bases at V and 3 bases at J, with 12 bases in the middle. This CDR3 spans 15 amino acids. Germline lookup yields CDR1 MNHEY and CDR2 SMNVEV (reference sequence). CDR3 in DNA: TGTGCCAGCAGTTTATCGTCTGGGCTCGGCTACGAGCAGTACTTC. It codes for CASSLSSGLGYEQYF.

The chain joins TRBV29-1 to TRBJ1-3, with D uncertain. The CDR3 runs 16 residues. V lost 5 bases and J lost 2, with 19 bases in between. In germline, CDR1 is SQVTM, CDR2 ANQGSEA. The CDR3 DNA reads TGCAGCGTTTCTGGGTCCCCCGTGGAGGCTGGAAACACCATATATTTT. Translated, it gives CSVSGSPVEAGNTIYF.

The chain is built from TRBV12-3 or TRBV12-4 and TRBJ2-7; perhaps D is TRBD1 or TRBD2 (6 bases each). This CDR3 is built from 14 residues. V shed 7 bases and J shed 5 bases, with 18 bases lying between them. In nucleotides, the CDR3 is TGTGCCAGCAACCCGAAGGGGGGTTCGGACGAGCAGTACTTC. Residues: CASNPKGGSDEQYF.

This chain links TRBV25-1 with TRBJ2-1; 13 bases align to TRBD2. V lost 4 bases and J lost 14; bases outside the gene matches: 5. Germline CDR1 and CDR2: MGHDK and SYGVNS. The CDR3 is made up of 13 amino acids. The CDR3 here is CASSGTSGRIKFF. In DNA, the CDR3 is TGTGCCAGCAGTGGGACTAGCGGGAGAATTAAGTTCTTC.

This clonotype was counted once. The chain couples TRBV29-1 to TRBJ1-1, with D perhaps matching TRBD1 (5 bases). The CDR3 has 13 amino acids. Germline V lookup: CDR1 SQVTM, CDR2 ANQGSEA. Trimming stripped 3 bases from V and 2 bases from J, with 10 bases between. The CDR3 reads CSVEIGDNTEAFF. The CDR3 nucleotides read TGCAGCGTTGAGATAGGGGACAACACTGAAGCTTTCTTT. The complete variable domain, with remaining parts taken from reference TRBV29-1 and TRBJ1-1, reads SAVISQKPSRDICQRGTSLTIQCQVDSQVTMMFWYRQQPGQSLTLIATANQGSEATYESGFVIDKFPISRPNLTFSTLTVSNMSPEDSSIYLCSVEIGDNTEAFFGQGTRLTVV.

V and J are TRBV6-6 and TRBJ1-1; D unclear. The V and J ends lost 5 bases and 1 base respectively, with 8 bases between them. Germline V gene lookup returns CDR1 MNHNY and CDR2 SVGAGI (reference sequence). This CDR3 has 13 residues. CDR3 residues: CASSPGRNTEAFF. DNA of the CDR3: TGTGCCAGCAGTCCTGGAAGGAACACTGAAGCTTTCTTT.

The rearrangement uses TRBV6-1 and TRBJ1-1, with 10 bases that match TRBD1. V was clipped by 7 bases and J by 1 base; unmatched bases: 15. Germline V gives CDR1 MNHNS, CDR2 SASEGT. This CDR3 region has 18 residues. The CDR3, as DNA: TGTGCCAGCACCGGTTCCTTAGGACAGGGGGAAGGGAACACTGAAGCTTTCTTT. It yields the protein CASTGSLGQGEGNTEAFF.

The chain is built from TRBV30 and TRBJ2-2, with D unresolved. The germline V gene encodes CDR1 GTSNPN and CDR2 SVGIG (reference sequence). Trimming shortened V by 0 bases and J by 1 base, and 3 bases separated the two germline ends. This CDR3 has 13 amino acids. In DNA, the CDR3 is TGTGCCTGGAGTGTACGGAACACCGGGGAGCTGTTTTTT. Its protein is CAWSVRNTGELFF.

The chain has TRBV7-2 and TRBJ2-1; 9 bases fit TRBD2. Trimming cost V 4 bases and J 4 bases; bases outside gene matches: 8. The germline CDR1 and CDR2 sequences are SGHTA and FQGNSA. The CDR3 spans 16 residues. The CDR3 region is CASSSWRGGGYNEQFF. The DNA for the CDR3 is TGTGCCAGCAGCTCTTGGCGGGGGGGCGGATACAATGAGCAGTTCTTC.

The chain carries TRBV29-1 and TRBJ1-2; D uncertain. Germline CDR1 reads SQVTM; CDR2 reads ANQGSEA. This CDR3 has 12 amino acids. V was shortened by 6 bases and J by 6 bases, with 14 bases between the two germline ends. CDR3 nucleotide sequence: TGCAGCGTCTTCATCCTGAGGAATGGCTACACCTTC. It translates to CSVFILRNGYTF. Full variable domain (missing parts from reference TRBV29-1 and TRBJ1-2): SAVISQKPSRDICQRGTSLTIQCQVDSQVTMMFWYRQQPGQSLTLIATANQGSEATYESGFVIDKFPISRPNLTFSTLTVSNMSPEDSSIYLCSVFILRNGYTFGSGTRLTVV.

The rearrangement uses TRBV6-2 or TRBV6-3 and TRBJ1-1; unclear D gene. This CDR3 has 14 residues. CDR1 MNHEY and CDR2 SVGEGT come from the germline V gene. The V and J ends lost 2 bases and 5 bases respectively, with 12 bases between them. In nucleotides, the CDR3 is TGTGCCAGCAGTTACCGGGTAGAGGTTACTGAAGCTTTCTTT. This translates into CASSYRVEVTEAFF.